This TCR beta chain was identified in a study of T-cell reconstitution after alpha-beta-depleted transplantation in children. Study results and limitations: Approximately two months post-transplant, alpha-beta T cells reportedly originated from several hundred expanded graft clones. From newly produced T cells came most of the T-cell counts and diversity one year after transplant.

With V trimmed by 2 bases and J by 1 base, 10 bases remained unmatched. This CDR3 region has 19 residues. The V gene's germline CDR1 is KGHDR and CDR2 SFDVKD. Preparation of the TCRbeta library used unique molecular identifiers. One entry per CDR3 protein results from TCRdb running MiXCR on the PCR reads. The sample carries about 310,000 distinct CDR3 sequences, approximately 23% recorded once. This clonotype was seen only a few times. Its antigen is not known. This specimen was PBMCs, mostly from graft donor cells, taken 180 days after TCRalphabeta/CD19-depleted stem cell transplant. This TCR came from a male patient younger than 18 who had a stem cell transplant for acute lymphoblastic leukemia, so the T cells may come from the graft donor. This chain connects TRBV24-1 to TRBJ2-7, with 13 bases aligning to TRBD2. CDR3 loop: CATSDSRDRGLAGSYEQYF. DNA of the CDR3: TGTGCCACCAGTGATTCCCGGGACAGGGGACTAGCGGGATCCTACGAGCAGTACTTC.